One sample yielded the 20 T cell receptor beta chains listed below, sequenced in a study of radiotherapy plus CTLA-4 blockade in lung cancer. Profiling relied on immunoSEQ multiplex PCR, and the TCRdb table lists in-frame clones only, not all of them. The sample has tens of thousands of clones, roughly 87% seen once; the top ten hold 0.75% to 0.85%. Sequences were derived from peripheral blood, sampled from a patient treated with radiotherapy plus ipilimumab. All receptors derive from a human donor with non-small cell lung cancer who had stable disease on radiotherapy plus ipilimumab.

The CDR3 region has the DNA TGTGCCAGCAGCGTTAGCGGGAGTCTCTCTACGCAGTATTTT. This translates into CASSVSGSLSTQYF. This chain links TRBV7-2 with TRBJ2-3; TRBD2 matches 9 bases. CDR1 is SGHTA and CDR2 is FQGNSA in the germline V gene. V lost 5 bases and J lost 8; bases outside the gene matches: 8. The CDR3 is made up of 14 amino acids.

The genes are TRBV6-5 and TRBJ1-5; D is possibly TRBD1 (5 bases). V was clipped by 4 bases and J by 1 base, with 8 bases between them. The CDR3 contains 14 residues. Germline CDR1 is MNHEY and CDR2 is SVGAGI. CDR3 DNA sequence: TGTGCCAGCAGTTTCAGGGACAGCAATCAGCCCCAGCATTTT. Translated: CASSFRDSNQPQHF.

The chain combines TRBV28 with TRBJ1-1; 8 positions match TRBD1. The V gene's germline CDR1 is MDHEN and CDR2 SYDVKM. This CDR3 spans 21 amino acids. With 6 bases clipped from V and 2 bases from J, the junction kept 26 bases outside the gene matches. Here the CDR3 reads CASSSISGGFDSTARNTEAFF. CDR3 sequence (DNA): TGTGCCAGCAGCTCTATTTCAGGGGGCTTTGATTCCACAGCCCGAAACACTGAAGCTTTCTTT.

This clone has more than one count but fewer than ten. This chain links TRBV6-6 with TRBJ2-3; no definite D call. The CDR3 contains 14 residues. Germline CDR1 MNHNY, CDR2 SVGAGI (reference sequence). V lost 7 bases and J 0 bases, leaving 11 bases between the germline ends. Written as DNA, the CDR3 is TGTGCCAGCAAAGGCGGCCCGAGCACAGATACGCAGTATTTT. This sequence encodes CASKGGPSTDTQYF.

This chain connects TRBV10-2 to TRBJ1-1, with no clear D. The germline gives CDR1 WSHSY, CDR2 SAAADI. The CDR3 covers 12 residues. Deletions cut 9 bases from V and 6 bases from J, with 14 bases between. In DNA, the CDR3 is TGCGCCAGTCCTGGGGAGAGTCCTGAAGCTTTCTTT. The encoded protein is CASPGESPEAFF.

J is TRBJ2-5 and V is TRBV10-1; D is unclear. With 4 bases removed from V and 1 base from J, the gap between germline ends came to 7 bases. The CDR3 length is 13 residues. Looked up from germline, CDR1 is WNHNN and CDR2 is SYGVQD (reference sequence). The CDR3 sequence is CASSGGTQETQYF. Here the CDR3 DNA reads TGCGCCAGCAGTGGGGGTACCCAAGAGACCCAGTACTTC.

This chain connects TRBV30 to TRBJ1-5; D uncertain. The V gene lost 1 base and the J gene lost 0 bases, with 10 bases spanning the gap. The CDR3 runs 15 residues. Germline values: CDR1 GTSNPN, CDR2 SVGIG (reference sequence). The CDR3 DNA reads as TGTGCCTGGAGTGGTGGAGCTAATAGCAATCAGCCCCAGCATTTT. The encoded protein is CAWSGGANSNQPQHF.

The chain recombines TRBV30 with TRBJ1-6; D gene ambiguous. This CDR3 has 12 residues. CDR1 and CDR2 from the germline V gene are GTSNPN and SVGIG (reference sequence). Between the trimmed V and J ends, which lost 8 bases and 7 bases, there was a span of 12 bases. CDR3 nucleotide sequence: TGTGCCCGATGGAACGTGAATTCACCCCTCCACTTT. This encodes CARWNVNSPLHF. Using reference TRBV30 and TRBJ1-6 for the parts outside the CDR3, the full variable domain is SQTIHQWPATLVQPVGSPLSLECTVEGTSNPNLYWYRQAAGRGLQLLFYSVGIGQISSEVPQNLSASRPQDRQFILSSKKLLLSDSGFYLCARWNVNSPLHFGNGTRLTVT.

The CDR3 DNA reads as TGCAGCGTTGATGTGTTTGGGGGGGACCAAGAGACCCAGTACTTC. This gives the protein CSVDVFGGDQETQYF. The V call is TRBV29-1, the J call TRBJ2-5; 7 bases agree with TRBD2. CDR1 SQVTM and CDR2 ANQGSEA come from the germline V gene. This CDR3 contains 15 residues. V shed 3 bases and J 0 bases; nucleotides not matched to a gene: 7.

This chain links TRBV29-1 with TRBJ1-1; D ambiguous. The V end was cut by 5 bases, the J end by 7 bases, with 8 bases between. CDR3 length: 10 amino acids. Germline CDR1 is SQVTM and CDR2 is ANQGSEA. The CDR3 DNA reads TGCAGCGTTACGAAGGATGAAGCTTTCTTT. The encoded protein is CSVTKDEAFF.

The rearrangement uses TRBV7-2 and TRBJ2-1; 8 positions agree with TRBD2. The germline gives CDR1 SGHTA, CDR2 FQGNSA. The CDR3 runs to 14 residues. With 4 bases clipped from V and 9 bases from J, the junction kept 8 bases outside the gene matches. This CDR3 reads CASSSGQAGAEQFF. The CDR3 nucleotides read TGTGCCAGCAGCTCAGGCCAAGCGGGGGCTGAGCAGTTCTTC.

This clone was found once. This sequence joins TRBV28 and TRBJ2-5; D is perhaps TRBD2 (6 bases). Germline values: CDR1 MDHEN, CDR2 SYDVKM. The CDR3 is 16 amino acids. Deletions cut 4 bases from V and 2 bases from J, with 17 bases between. The CDR3 DNA reads as TGTGCCAGCAGTTCAGCAGGGTATGGGGGGCAAGAGACCCAGTACTTC. Translated, it gives CASSSAGYGGQETQYF.

The V call is TRBV27, the J call TRBJ2-1; D might be TRBD1 or TRBD2, each matching 7 bases. CDR1 is MNHEY, CDR2 SMNVEV, per germline (reference sequence). The CDR3 is made up of 15 amino acids. The germline V and J ends were trimmed by 2 bases and 10 bases, with 18 bases remaining between them. The CDR3 nucleotides are TGTGCCAGCAGTTTAGAGGGAGGGGGCCCTCGGGAGCAGTTCTTC. Translation: CASSLEGGGPREQFF.

The J gene is TRBJ2-5, the V gene TRBV18; TRBD2 matches at 7 bases. The CDR3 sequence is 15 residues long. The V gene end was trimmed by 3 bases and the J gene end by 9 bases; junction bases not matched to a gene: 13. CDR1 is KGHSH, CDR2 LQKENI, per germline. The DNA of the CDR3 is TGTGCCAGCTCACCCCCTATCAGAGACCGGGGGGCCCAGTACTTC. Its translation is CASSPPIRDRGAQYF. The variable domain in full, with the rest retrieved from reference TRBV18 and TRBJ2-5, is NAGVMQNPRHLVRRRGQEARLRCSPMKGHSHVYWYRQLPEEGLKFMVYLQKENIIDESGMPKERFSAEFPKEGPSILRIQQVVRGDSAAYFCASSPPIRDRGAQYFGPGTRLLVL.

The gene calls are TRBV7-9 and TRBJ1-5; D is uncertain. V lost 0 bases and J lost 6, with 3 bases in between. This CDR3 has 12 amino acids. Germline V CDR1 and CDR2: SEHNR, FQNEAQ (reference sequence). The CDR3 loop is CASSLAAQPQHF. The CDR3 DNA follows: TGTGCCAGCAGCTTAGCCGCTCAGCCCCAGCATTTT.

The chain uses TRBV6-5 and TRBJ1-2; TRBD1 matches 7 bases. The CDR3 spans 14 residues. CDR1 is MNHEY, CDR2 SVGAGI, per germline. After removal of 2 bases from V and 5 bases from J, the junction contained 5 bases not matched to a gene. Written as DNA, the CDR3 is TGTGCCAGCAGTTACCGGGACAGACTATATGGCTACACCTTC. This codes for CASSYRDRLYGYTF.

Only a few counts were recorded for this clone. The rearrangement uses TRBV6-5 and TRBJ1-3; D is ambiguous. V lost 6 bases to trimming and J lost 0 bases, with 12 bases between them. The germline CDR1 and CDR2 sequences are MNHEY and SVGAGI. The CDR3 is 15 residues long. DNA of the CDR3: TGTGCCAGCAGACCCCCCTCCCTCTCTGGAAACACCATATATTTT. The encoded protein is CASRPPSLSGNTIYF.

V gene TRBV27 combines with J gene TRBJ2-3; D gene uncertain. Trimming removed 4 bases at V and 2 bases at J, with 4 bases between. The CDR3 runs to 12 residues. CDR1 MNHEY and CDR2 SMNVEV come from the germline V gene (reference sequence). The CDR3 bases are TGTGCCAGCAGTTCGGTCACAGATACGCAGTATTTT. Translation gives CASSSVTDTQYF.

The chain couples TRBV11-2 to TRBJ2-5; a weak D match, TRBD1 (8 bases). Germline V gene sequence: CDR1 SGHAT, CDR2 FQNNGV. V was cut by 5 bases and J by 11 bases, with 15 bases left in between. This CDR3 is 12 amino acids long. As DNA, the CDR3 is TGTGCCAGCAGCGGACAGGGAGGGGAGCAGTACTTC. This sequence encodes CASSGQGGEQYF.

This chain uses TRBV28 with TRBJ1-2, with D possibly TRBD1 on 6 matching bases. Per the germline V gene, CDR1 is MDHEN and CDR2 is SYDVKM. Trimming shortened V by 7 bases and J by 0 bases, and 12 bases separated the two germline ends. The CDR3 extends over 14 amino acids. The DNA for the CDR3 is TGTGCCAGCACCCCAGGGGCGACTAACTATGGCTACACCTTC. Encoded protein: CASTPGATNYGYTF.